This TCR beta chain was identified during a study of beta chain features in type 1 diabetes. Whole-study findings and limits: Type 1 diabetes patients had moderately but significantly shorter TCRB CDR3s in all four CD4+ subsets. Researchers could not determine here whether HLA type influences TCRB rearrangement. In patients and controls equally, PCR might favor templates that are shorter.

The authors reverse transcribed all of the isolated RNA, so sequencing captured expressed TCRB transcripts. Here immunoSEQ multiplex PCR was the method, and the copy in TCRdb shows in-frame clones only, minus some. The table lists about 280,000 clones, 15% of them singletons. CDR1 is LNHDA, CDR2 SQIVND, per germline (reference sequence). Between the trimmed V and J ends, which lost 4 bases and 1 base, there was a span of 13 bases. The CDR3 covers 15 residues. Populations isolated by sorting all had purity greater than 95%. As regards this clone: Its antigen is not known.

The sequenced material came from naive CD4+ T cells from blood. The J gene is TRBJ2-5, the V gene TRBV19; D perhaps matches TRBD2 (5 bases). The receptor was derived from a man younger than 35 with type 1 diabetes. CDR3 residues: CASSTVSGPQETQYF. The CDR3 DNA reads TGTGCCAGTAGTACCGTCAGCGGACCCCAAGAGACCCAGTACTTC.